A selection of T cell receptor beta chains follows, all from one sample in a study of blood T cell repertoires in COVID-19. Data came from immunoSEQ multiplex PCR; TCRdb stores just in-frame clones and leaves some out. The sample yields 110,000 or so clones, approximately 85% seen once. Source material: peripheral blood. These receptors all stem from a woman in her sixties with COVID-19, enrolled during active disease. The CDR3 runs from the conserved cysteine through the conserved F or W. Each record gives: V gene, clone size, D gene, J gene, CDR3 protein, CDR3 DNA. D genes are given only for firm matches. Clone sizes are given selectively: once, few, many, or a class where the clone is expanded.

v_gene: TRBV7-6; abundance: -; d_gene: TRBD1; j_gene: TRBJ1-1; CDR3aa: CASSLGRTGTTEAFF; CDR3nt: TGTGCCAGCAGCTTAGGTAGGACAGGGACCACTGAAGCTTTCTTT
v_gene: TRBV19; abundance: -; d_gene: TRBD1; j_gene: TRBJ1-1; CDR3aa: CASSSQGADINTEAFF; CDR3nt: TGTGCCAGTAGTAGTCAGGGGGCGGACATCAACACTGAAGCTTTCTTT
v_gene: TRBV6-2/TRBV6-3; abundance: -; d_gene: -; j_gene: TRBJ2-5; CDR3aa: CASSRGYQNEETQYF; CDR3nt: TGTGCCAGCAGCAGGGGCTACCAGAACGAAGAGACCCAGTACTTC
v_gene: TRBV14; abundance: -; d_gene: -; j_gene: TRBJ2-1; CDR3aa: CASSQLRSGEQFF; CDR3nt: TGTGCCAGCAGCCAACTTCGATCGGGTGAGCAGTTCTTC
v_gene: TRBV4-3; abundance: -; d_gene: -; j_gene: TRBJ2-6; CDR3aa: CASSQVGRGAGANVLTF; CDR3nt: TGCGCCAGCAGCCAAGTCGGCAGGGGGGCTGGGGCCAACGTCCTGACTTTC
v_gene: TRBV11-2; abundance: few; d_gene: -; j_gene: TRBJ1-4; CDR3aa: CASSQDGQRVITNEKLFF; CDR3nt: TGTGCCAGCAGCCAAGACGGACAGAGGGTTATAACTAATGAAAAACTGTTTTTT
v_gene: TRBV11-2; abundance: -; d_gene: TRBD1; j_gene: TRBJ1-2; CDR3aa: CASSLFTGGPYGYTF; CDR3nt: TGTGCCAGCAGCTTATTCACAGGGGGCCCCTATGGCTACACCTTC
v_gene: TRBV30; abundance: -; d_gene: -; j_gene: TRBJ1-5; CDR3aa: CACSAMGNLNQPQHF; CDR3nt: TGTGCCTGTTCAGCAATGGGCAACCTTAATCAGCCCCAGCATTTT
v_gene: TRBV5-1; abundance: -; d_gene: TRBD1; j_gene: TRBJ1-1; CDR3aa: CASSAAQGATEAFF; CDR3nt: TGCGCCAGCAGCGCGGCACAGGGGGCCACTGAAGCTTTCTTT
v_gene: TRBV25-1; abundance: -; d_gene: -; j_gene: TRBJ1-2; CDR3aa: CASRGSGSYYGYTF; CDR3nt: TGTGCCAGCAGGGGTTCCGGGTCCTACTACGGCTACACCTTC
v_gene: TRBV4-1; abundance: -; d_gene: -; j_gene: TRBJ1-5; CDR3aa: CASTQGDSNQPQHF; CDR3nt: TGCGCCAGCACCCAGGGAGATAGCAATCAGCCCCAGCATTTT
v_gene: TRBV18; abundance: -; d_gene: -; j_gene: TRBJ1-1; CDR3aa: CASSPPSGVPEAFF; CDR3nt: TGTGCCAGCTCACCACCGTCCGGGGTTCCTGAAGCTTTCTTT
v_gene: TRBV7-8; abundance: -; d_gene: TRBD1; j_gene: TRBJ1-1; CDR3aa: CASSLGQMNTEAFF; CDR3nt: TGTGCCAGCAGCTTGGGACAGATGAACACTGAAGCTTTCTTT
v_gene: TRBV11-2; abundance: -; d_gene: -; j_gene: TRBJ2-5; CDR3aa: CASSRSGETQYF; CDR3nt: TGTGCCAGCAGCCGGTCGGGGGAGACCCAGTACTTC
v_gene: TRBV29-1; abundance: -; d_gene: -; j_gene: TRBJ1-1; CDR3aa: CSVEDGAAAFF; CDR3nt: TGCAGCGTTGAAGATGGAGCGGCCGCTTTCTTT
v_gene: TRBV6-2/TRBV6-3; abundance: -; d_gene: TRBD1; j_gene: TRBJ1-2; CDR3aa: CASSRTGVGHGYTF; CDR3nt: TGTGCCAGCAGTCGGACAGGGGTCGGGCATGGCTACACCTTC
v_gene: TRBV28; abundance: -; d_gene: TRBD1; j_gene: TRBJ1-1; CDR3aa: CASSPLWTGGTEAFF; CDR3nt: TGTGCCAGCAGCCCGCTATGGACAGGCGGCACTGAAGCTTTCTTT
v_gene: TRBV6-2/TRBV6-3; abundance: -; d_gene: -; j_gene: TRBJ1-2; CDR3aa: CASSYSARGAANYGYTF; CDR3nt: TGTGCCAGCAGTTACTCCGCCAGGGGAGCTGCAAACTATGGCTACACCTTC
v_gene: TRBV29-1; abundance: once; d_gene: -; j_gene: TRBJ2-5; CDR3aa: CSVEDPSVGSQETQYF; CDR3nt: TGCAGCGTTGAAGATCCCAGTGTTGGCTCACAAGAGACCCAGTACTTC
v_gene: TRBV9; abundance: -; d_gene: -; j_gene: TRBJ1-2; CDR3aa: CASSVAPGNGYTF; CDR3nt: TGTGCCAGCAGCGTAGCACCAGGGAATGGCTACACCTTC
v_gene: TRBV6-4; abundance: -; d_gene: -; j_gene: TRBJ2-2; CDR3aa: CASSEFPRTGELFF; CDR3nt: TGTGCCAGCAGTGAGTTTCCCCGGACCGGGGAGCTGTTTTTT
v_gene: TRBV10-3; abundance: -; d_gene: TRBD1; j_gene: TRBJ2-1; CDR3aa: CAISEYQRGQGEQFF; CDR3nt: TGTGCCATCAGTGAGTATCAGCGGGGACAGGGCGAGCAGTTCTTC
v_gene: TRBV19; abundance: -; d_gene: TRBD1; j_gene: TRBJ1-5; CDR3aa: CATPWVTGADNQPQHF; CDR3nt: TGTGCCACCCCTTGGGTGACAGGGGCTGACAATCAGCCCCAGCATTTT
v_gene: TRBV30; abundance: -; d_gene: TRBD1; j_gene: TRBJ1-6; CDR3aa: CAGGTGFNSPLHF; CDR3nt: TGTGCCGGCGGGACAGGGTTTAATTCACCCCTCCACTTT
v_gene: TRBV5-1; abundance: few; d_gene: TRBD1; j_gene: TRBJ1-5; CDR3aa: CASSLEAGGTGEEPQHF; CDR3nt: TGCGCCAGCAGCTTGGAAGCTGGGGGGACAGGGGAAGAACCCCAGCATTTT
v_gene: TRBV12-5; abundance: -; d_gene: -; j_gene: TRBJ2-5; CDR3aa: CASGSGTPFGQETQYF; CDR3nt: TGTGCTAGTGGTTCGGGAACTCCTTTCGGGCAAGAGACCCAGTACTTC
v_gene: TRBV5-1; abundance: once; d_gene: TRBD1; j_gene: TRBJ1-6; CDR3aa: CASSLLPGQSNSPLHF; CDR3nt: TGCGCCAGCAGCTTGCTCCCGGGACAGTCTAATTCACCCCTCCACTTT
v_gene: TRBV7-9; abundance: -; d_gene: -; j_gene: TRBJ1-2; CDR3aa: CASSLGSGFDYGYTF; CDR3nt: TGTGCCAGCAGCTTAGGGTCCGGTTTTGACTATGGCTACACCTTC
v_gene: TRBV2; abundance: few; d_gene: -; j_gene: TRBJ1-1; CDR3aa: CASSIRRDTEAFF; CDR3nt: TGTGCCAGCAGTATCAGGAGGGACACTGAAGCTTTCTTT
v_gene: TRBV5-1; abundance: -; d_gene: TRBD2; j_gene: TRBJ2-2; CDR3aa: CASSLTSGGTGELFF; CDR3nt: TGCGCCAGCAGCCTGACTAGCGGGGGGACCGGGGAGCTGTTTTTT
v_gene: TRBV20-1; abundance: -; d_gene: -; j_gene: TRBJ2-3; CDR3aa: CSASGGGATDTQYF; CDR3nt: TGCAGTGCTAGTGGTGGGGGGGCCACAGATACGCAGTATTTT
v_gene: TRBV19; abundance: -; d_gene: TRBD1; j_gene: TRBJ2-7; CDR3aa: CATRGTGVTYEQYF; CDR3nt: TGTGCCACCCGCGGGACAGGGGTGACCTACGAGCAGTACTTC
v_gene: TRBV19; abundance: -; d_gene: TRBD1; j_gene: TRBJ1-5; CDR3aa: CASSMSQGAGNQPQHF; CDR3nt: TGTGCCAGTAGTATGTCCCAGGGGGCTGGGAATCAGCCCCAGCATTTT
v_gene: TRBV7-2; abundance: -; d_gene: TRBD1; j_gene: TRBJ1-1; CDR3aa: CASSFLGQGALNTEAFF; CDR3nt: TGTGCCAGCAGCTTTCTGGGACAGGGTGCTTTGAACACTGAAGCTTTCTTT
v_gene: TRBV5-1; abundance: -; d_gene: -; j_gene: TRBJ2-1; CDR3aa: CASSLSGDRSSYNEQFF; CDR3nt: TGCGCCAGCAGCTTGTCAGGGGATCGGAGCTCCTACAATGAGCAGTTCTTC
v_gene: TRBV30; abundance: -; d_gene: -; j_gene: TRBJ1-5; CDR3aa: CARGGGEGQPQHF; CDR3nt: TGTGCCAGAGGAGGGGGAGAGGGTCAGCCCCAGCATTTT
v_gene: TRBV7-9; abundance: -; d_gene: -; j_gene: TRBJ1-4; CDR3aa: CASSFDALGYEKLFF; CDR3nt: TGTGCCAGCAGCTTTGATGCACTAGGGTATGAAAAACTGTTTTTT
v_gene: TRBV10-1; abundance: -; d_gene: -; j_gene: TRBJ2-5; CDR3aa: CASSESSGEGQETQYF; CDR3nt: TGCGCCAGCAGTGAGTCCTCAGGGGAAGGGCAAGAGACCCAGTACTTC
v_gene: TRBV11-2; abundance: -; d_gene: -; j_gene: TRBJ2-7; CDR3aa: CACSDLISEQYF; CDR3nt: TGTGCCTGCTCGGACTTGATCTCCGAGCAGTACTTC
v_gene: TRBV19; abundance: -; d_gene: -; j_gene: TRBJ2-5; CDR3aa: CATKTDSQYF; CDR3nt: TGTGCCACAAAGACAGATTCCCAGTACTTC
v_gene: TRBV29-1; abundance: -; d_gene: TRBD1; j_gene: TRBJ1-1; CDR3aa: CSVQTGVNTEAFF; CDR3nt: TGCAGCGTCCAGACAGGGGTAAACACTGAAGCTTTCTTT
v_gene: TRBV28; abundance: -; d_gene: -; j_gene: TRBJ1-6; CDR3aa: CASSTRGPSYNSPLHF; CDR3nt: TGTGCCAGCAGCACACGGGGTCCTAGCTATAATTCACCCCTCCACTTT
v_gene: TRBV5-1; abundance: -; d_gene: TRBD1; j_gene: TRBJ2-7; CDR3aa: CASSSIRDRGHEQYF; CDR3nt: TGCGCCAGCAGCAGTATCCGGGACAGGGGCCACGAGCAGTACTTC
v_gene: TRBV5-1; abundance: -; d_gene: TRBD1; j_gene: TRBJ2-4; CDR3aa: CASSYNPGQGAVDIQYF; CDR3nt: TGCGCCAGCAGCTATAATCCGGGACAGGGGGCCGTGGACATTCAGTACTTC
v_gene: TRBV7-3; abundance: -; d_gene: TRBD2; j_gene: TRBJ2-1; CDR3aa: CASSPRRGIEQFF; CDR3nt: TGTGCCAGCAGCCCCCGGCGGGGGATTGAGCAGTTCTTC
v_gene: TRBV5-5; abundance: -; d_gene: -; j_gene: TRBJ2-7; CDR3aa: CASSLTSSYEQYF; CDR3nt: TGTGCCAGCAGCTTAACGAGCTCCTACGAGCAGTACTTC
v_gene: TRBV10-3; abundance: -; d_gene: TRBD1; j_gene: TRBJ2-1; CDR3aa: CASRQGENEQFF; CDR3nt: TGTGCCTCGCGACAGGGGGAGAATGAGCAGTTCTTC
v_gene: TRBV9; abundance: -; d_gene: TRBD1; j_gene: TRBJ2-1; CDR3aa: CASSDPFRQGVSGEQFF; CDR3nt: TGTGCCAGCAGCGACCCTTTCCGACAGGGAGTATCTGGTGAGCAGTTCTTC
v_gene: TRBV6-1; abundance: -; d_gene: TRBD2; j_gene: TRBJ2-7; CDR3aa: CASSEPVAGGTPSSYEQYF; CDR3nt: TGTGCCAGCAGTGAACCCGTAGCGGGGGGGACACCCAGCTCCTACGAGCAGTACTTC
v_gene: TRBV7-9; abundance: -; d_gene: -; j_gene: TRBJ2-7; CDR3aa: CASSSTLGLMAYEQYF; CDR3nt: TGTGCCAGCAGCTCGACCCTTGGACTCATGGCCTACGAGCAGTACTTC
v_gene: TRBV19; abundance: -; d_gene: TRBD2; j_gene: TRBJ2-2; CDR3aa: CASSRSLAGPNTGELFF; CDR3nt: TGTGCCAGTAGTAGAAGCCTAGCGGGACCGAACACCGGGGAGCTGTTTTTT
v_gene: TRBV2; abundance: -; d_gene: TRBD1; j_gene: TRBJ1-4; CDR3aa: CASSRGQRSEKLFF; CDR3nt: TGTGCCAGCAGTCGGGGACAGAGATCTGAAAAACTGTTTTTT
v_gene: TRBV12-3/TRBV12-4; abundance: -; d_gene: -; j_gene: TRBJ2-1; CDR3aa: CASSTPRYNEQFF; CDR3nt: TGTGCCAGCAGTACCCCGAGGTACAATGAGCAGTTCTTC
v_gene: TRBV5-8; abundance: -; d_gene: TRBD1; j_gene: TRBJ2-1; CDR3aa: CASSLRGPEQFF; CDR3nt: TGTGCCAGCAGCCTAAGGGGGCCTGAGCAGTTCTTC
v_gene: TRBV19; abundance: -; d_gene: -; j_gene: TRBJ2-7; CDR3aa: CASSIQGNEQYF; CDR3nt: TGTGCCAGTAGTATACAGGGGAACGAGCAGTACTTC
v_gene: TRBV10-3; abundance: -; d_gene: TRBD1; j_gene: TRBJ1-2; CDR3aa: CAISGGQGMYGYTF; CDR3nt: TGTGCCATCAGTGGGGGACAGGGGATGTATGGCTACACCTTC
v_gene: TRBV11-2; abundance: -; d_gene: -; j_gene: TRBJ2-7; CDR3aa: CASSLAGGSYEQYF; CDR3nt: TGTGCCAGCAGCTTAGCTGGCGGTTCCTACGAGCAGTACTTC